This T cell receptor (beta chain) originates from a study of blood T cell repertoires in COVID-19. As originally analysed: Amplification from reference gene primers served as the basis for estimated nucleated cell counts. Some clones are missing from TCRdb's copy, which holds only in-frame ones; the method was immunoSEQ multiplex PCR. V and J calls and clone size are copied from that table; D and trimming were computed from the DNA. The profile covers over 200,000 clones, with roughly 86% appearing a single time and around 2.9% taken by the ten largest. The CDR3 is 14 amino acids. Germline CDR1 and CDR2: ENHRY and SYGVKD. Trimming pared 0 bases from V and 9 bases from J, leaving 11 bases between.

The sample taken for sequencing was peripheral blood. The chain uses TRBV10-3 and TRBJ2-2; D is possibly TRBD2 (5 bases). The TCR was taken from a woman in her 30s who had recovered from COVID-19. CDR3 bases: TGTGCCATCAGTGAGTCGAGGGAAGCCAGGGAGCTGTTTTTT. Translated: CAISESREARELFF.